The next 18 T cell receptor beta chains were all read from a single sample in a study of shared T cell receptors in the human thymus (dated by TCRdb to the early 2020s). Library preparation employed the immunoSEQ multiplex PCR assay. TCRdb took this table from immuneACCESS and kept in-frame rearrangements with V and J called. Such tables lack part of the clones; where checked against another copy, unresolved V genes explain under half of the gap, and the rest is unexplained. This sample has hundreds of thousands of clones in its table, and around three quarters of those were observed once. More than 0.01% of the sample rests with the top ten. This sample was shared with a second study, whose subject was human thymus T cells.

Sequencing was performed on thymocytes. The receptors come from a boy less than two years old with a congenital heart defect. Donor details come from another sample of the same person, matched by shared clones.

The CDR3 nucleotides read TGTGCCAGCAGCCCTCTTGTTAGCGGCACAGATACGCAGTATTTT. This gives the protein CASSPLVSGTDTQYF. V gene TRBV7-7 combines with J gene TRBJ2-3, with a weak D call TRBD2 (5 bases). V lost 5 bases and J lost 1, with 13 bases in between. From germline, CDR1 is SSHAT and CDR2 FNYEAQ (reference sequence). The CDR3 is 15 residues long.

V gene TRBV6-5 combines with J gene TRBJ1-4; TRBD1 might be the D (5 bases). Between the trimmed V and J ends, which lost 6 bases and 7 bases, there was a span of 18 bases. Germline-derived CDR1 and CDR2 are MNHEY and SVGAGI. The CDR3 is 15 amino acids. In DNA, the CDR3 is TGTGCCAGCAGAGCCCCCAAGGGCAGGGCTGAAAAACTGTTTTTT. Translating gives CASRAPKGRAEKLFF.

The chain recombines TRBV27 with TRBJ2-7, with a weak D call TRBD2 (5 bases). CDR1 and CDR2 (germline): MNHEY, SMNVEV (reference sequence). V lost 4 bases and J lost 6, with 13 bases in between. The CDR3 runs 13 residues. The CDR3 DNA reads TGTGCCAGCAGTTCAGACGGGGAAAGCGAGCAGTACTTC. It is translated as CASSSDGESEQYF.

J is TRBJ2-3 and V is TRBV19, with D possibly matching TRBD1 (6 bases). The V gene's germline CDR1 is LNHDA and CDR2 SQIVND (reference sequence). This CDR3 spans 13 amino acids. The ends were cut back, 5 bases at V and 5 bases at J, with 11 bases in the middle. The CDR3 region has the DNA TGTGCCAGTAGTGCCCACAGGGAAGATACGCAGTATTTT. Its translation: CASSAHREDTQYF.

V gene TRBV5-1 combines with J gene TRBJ2-3; TRBD2 matches at 8 bases. This CDR3 has 16 residues. CDR1 SGHRS and CDR2 YFSETQ come from the germline V gene. Trimming cost V 4 bases and J 5 bases; bases outside gene matches: 12. The CDR3 DNA reads TGCGCCAGCAGCGGGGGGCAGCGGGAGAGGGAAGATACGCAGTATTTT. Translated, it gives CASSGGQREREDTQYF.

V usage is TRBV4-3 and J usage is TRBJ2-7; 7 positions agree with TRBD1. The trim removed 7 bases at V and 3 bases at J, leaving 6 bases unmatched. The CDR3 length is 13 residues. Germline V gives CDR1 LGHNA, CDR2 YSLEER. DNA of the CDR3: TGCGCCAGCAACCCGGACAGGAACTACGAGCAGTACTTC. It encodes CASNPDRNYEQYF.

The J gene is TRBJ2-7, the V gene TRBV27; D possibly corresponds to TRBD1 (5 bases). With 6 bases removed from V and 0 bases from J, the gap between germline ends came to 18 bases. The CDR3 is made up of 16 amino acids. Germline-derived CDR1 and CDR2 are MNHEY and SMNVEV (reference sequence). The CDR3 sequence is CASSPTGQPLSYEQYF. CDR3 in DNA: TGTGCCAGCAGCCCTACCGGACAACCGCTCTCCTACGAGCAGTACTTC.

In this sample, this clone turned up a few times. The gene calls are TRBV5-6 and TRBJ1-1; no clear D gene. Germline V gene data show CDR1 as SGHDT and CDR2 as YYEEEE. CDR3 length equals 15 residues. V gave up 0 bases and J gave up 0 bases, with 9 bases separating them. In DNA form, the CDR3 reads TGTGCCAGCAGCTTGGGGGAGAATATGAACACTGAAGCTTTCTTT. It is translated as CASSLGENMNTEAFF. Looking up the rest from reference TRBV5-6 and TRBJ1-1 gives the full variable domain: DAGVTQSPTHLIKTRGQQVTLRCSPKSGHDTVSWYQQALGQGPQFIFQYYEEEERQRGNFPDRFSGHQFPNYSSELNVNALLLGDSALYLCASSLGENMNTEAFFGQGTRLTVV.

The rearrangement joins TRBV5-1 to TRBJ2-1; 11 bases are shared with TRBD2. J was trimmed by 4 bases and V by 4 bases; bases with no gene match: 10. Germline lookup yields CDR1 SGHRS and CDR2 YFSETQ. The CDR3 extends over 17 amino acids. CDR3 sequence: CASSPLLAGASYNEQFF. In DNA, the CDR3 is TGCGCCAGCAGCCCCCTACTAGCGGGAGCCTCGTACAATGAGCAGTTCTTC. The variable domain in full, with the rest retrieved from reference TRBV5-1 and TRBJ2-1, is KAGVTQTPRYLIKTRGQQVTLSCSPISGHRSVSWYQQTPGQGLQFLFEYFSETQRNKGNFPGRFSGRQFSNSRSEMNVSTLELGDSALYLCASSPLLAGASYNEQFFGPGTRLTVL.

The V and J genes are TRBV6-5 and TRBJ2-1; TRBD2 aligns across 7 bases. The germline CDR1 and CDR2 sequences are MNHEY and SVGAGI. The J segment lost 8 bases and the V segment lost 5 bases, leaving 12 bases of the junction unmatched. The CDR3 contains 15 residues. CDR3 amino acids: CASSNKGGSVYEQFF. For the CDR3, the DNA is TGTGCCAGCAGTAATAAGGGCGGGAGTGTCTATGAGCAGTTCTTC.

This clone was seen once. This sequence joins TRBV11-2 and TRBJ2-4; 8 positions match TRBD2. The V and J ends lost 1 base and 4 bases, in that order; junction bases with no gene match: 6. Germline V gene lookup returns CDR1 SGHAT and CDR2 FQNNGV. CDR3 length: 16 amino acids. For the CDR3, the DNA is TGTGCCAGCAGCTTAGCGATGAGCGGGAGTAAAAACATTCAGTACTTC. Encoded protein: CASSLAMSGSKNIQYF.

The rearrangement joins TRBV5-1 to TRBJ2-1, with D perhaps matching TRBD2 (10 bases). The CDR3 runs 21 residues. The germline V gene has CDR1 SGHRS and CDR2 YFSETQ. The V gene lost 0 bases and the J gene lost 2 bases, with 27 bases spanning the gap. CDR3 bases: TGCGCCAGCAGCTTGGGGGGACAGGGTGGACTAGCGGACCTCCCCTACAATGAGCAGTTCTTC. Protein: CASSLGGQGGLADLPYNEQFF.

A single count supports this clone. The gene calls are TRBV27 and TRBJ2-1, with a possible D match to TRBD2 (6 bases). Trimming removed 2 bases at V and 1 base at J, with 12 bases between. This CDR3 has 16 residues. Germline V gene lookup returns CDR1 MNHEY and CDR2 SMNVEV (reference sequence). CDR3 sequence: CASSLGPRGSYNEQFF. CDR3 coding DNA: TGTGCCAGCAGTTTAGGGCCCCGGGGGTCCTACAATGAGCAGTTCTTC.

This sequence joins TRBV4-3 and TRBJ2-7; 11 positions match TRBD2. Trimming cost V 0 bases and J 2 bases; bases outside gene matches: 9. Per germline, CDR1 LGHNA and CDR2 YSLEER. The CDR3 runs to 18 residues. The CDR3 sequence: CASSQEVSGRASTYEQYF. The CDR3 bases are TGCGCCAGCAGCCAAGAAGTTAGCGGGAGGGCCTCGACCTACGAGCAGTACTTC.

The chain employs TRBV6-1 and TRBJ2-7; tentative D call: TRBD1 (6 bases). Germline values: CDR1 MNHNS, CDR2 SASEGT. The CDR3 totals 15 residues. V lost 9 bases to trimming and J lost 2 bases, with 20 bases between them. For the CDR3, the DNA is TGTGCCAGTCATACTGACAGGATCCTAACCTACGAGCAGTACTTC. It encodes CASHTDRILTYEQYF.

This clone came up a few times. J is TRBJ2-1 and V is TRBV27; D is possibly TRBD2 (5 bases). This CDR3 spans 17 amino acids. The V gene lost 2 bases and the J gene lost 0 bases, with 14 bases spanning the gap. CDR1 MNHEY and CDR2 SMNVEV come from the germline V gene (reference sequence). The CDR3 DNA reads TGTGCCAGCAGTTTACTTCGACGGAGGAGCTCCTACAATGAGCAGTTCTTC. This encodes CASSLLRRRSSYNEQFF.

This clone has only one observation. This chain joins TRBV27 and TRBJ2-3; 14 bases match TRBD2. CDR1 is MNHEY and CDR2 is SMNVEV in the germline V gene (reference sequence). The CDR3 has 21 residues. The ends lost 5 bases at V and 3 bases at J; junction bases unmatched: 19. CDR3 sequence reads: CASSPPVGGNGLAGGTDTQYF. The CDR3 DNA sequence: TGTGCCAGCAGTCCCCCCGTGGGGGGAAATGGACTAGCGGGAGGAACAGATACGCAGTATTTT.

This clone showed up just once. This chain links TRBV5-6 with TRBJ2-7; D may be TRBD1 (5 bases). CDR1 and CDR2 (germline): SGHDT, YYEEEE. The ends were cut back, 3 bases at V and 4 bases at J, with 17 bases in the middle. The CDR3 has 15 residues. The CDR3 is CASSSLRVMGYEQYF. The CDR3 nucleotides read TGTGCCAGCAGCTCTCTCAGGGTCATGGGGTACGAGCAGTACTTC. Supplemented by reference TRBV5-6 and TRBJ2-7, the full variable domain reads DAGVTQSPTHLIKTRGQQVTLRCSPKSGHDTVSWYQQALGQGPQFIFQYYEEEERQRGNFPDRFSGHQFPNYSSELNVNALLLGDSALYLCASSSLRVMGYEQYFGPGTRLTVT.